These 10 T cell receptor beta chains share one sample of origin, sequenced in a study of blood T cell repertoires in COVID-19. Assay: immunoSEQ multiplex PCR; the TCRdb copy retains only in-frame clones and omits some. This sample carries some 110,000 clones, approximately 81% of them seen once, and the ten largest clones take approximately 1.3%. Sequencing used peripheral blood. All receptors derive from a man aged 35 to 55 with acute or convalescent COVID-19.

V gene TRBV5-6 combines with J gene TRBJ1-2, with TRBD1 matching 7 bases. This CDR3 spans 16 amino acids. Germline CDR1 reads SGHDT; CDR2 reads YYEEEE. V trimming: 0 bases; J trimming: 2 bases; junction bases outside the gene matches: 7. CDR3: CASSLGAVQGNYGYTF. As DNA, the CDR3 is TGTGCCAGCAGCTTGGGCGCAGTACAGGGGAACTATGGCTACACCTTC.

CDR3 in amino acids: CASTQAGRSYEQYF. Written as DNA, the CDR3 is TGTGCCAGCACCCAAGCGGGGCGCTCCTACGAGCAGTACTTC. The V gene is TRBV13, the J gene TRBJ2-7; 7 nucleotides match TRBD2. With V trimmed by 7 bases and J by 0 bases, 6 bases remained unmatched. The CDR3 totals 14 residues. The V gene's germline CDR1 is PRHDT and CDR2 FYEKMQ (reference sequence).

The V and J genes are TRBV7-2 and TRBJ2-7; D call uncertain. The CDR3 consists of 12 residues. Per the germline V gene, CDR1 is SGHTA and CDR2 is FQGNSA. V was cut by 5 bases and J by 5 bases, with 10 bases left in between. The CDR3 region has the DNA TGTGCCAGCAGCCCCCCGGTGGACGAGCAGTACTTC. Amino acid sequence: CASSPPVDEQYF.

The chain carries TRBV5-4 and TRBJ2-7; 9 nucleotides match TRBD1. The CDR3 consists of 15 residues. J lost 6 bases, V lost 3 bases, and 10 bases had no gene match. Germline V gene lookup returns CDR1 SGHNT and CDR2 YYREEE (reference sequence). The CDR3 spells CASSSWRQGVLEQYF. The CDR3 nucleotides read TGTGCCAGCAGCTCCTGGCGACAGGGGGTACTCGAGCAGTACTTC.

This chain joins TRBV25-1 and TRBJ1-4; D may be TRBD1 (5 bases). CDR1 MGHDK and CDR2 SYGVNS come from the germline V gene. The V end was cut by 4 bases, the J end by 5 bases, with 17 bases between. This CDR3 comprises 16 residues. CDR3 nucleotide sequence: TGTGCCAGCAGTGTCGGCTCGACCGGGGGGAATGAAAAACTGTTTTTT. Protein: CASSVGSTGGNEKLFF.

The sample holds a few counts of this clone. The rearrangement links TRBV4-1 to TRBJ2-2; 7 nucleotides align to TRBD1. V lost 1 base to trimming and J lost 4 bases; unmatched junction nucleotides: 6. Germline V CDR1 and CDR2: MGHRA, YSYEKL. The CDR3 sequence is 16 residues long. The CDR3 nucleotides read TGCGCCAGCAGCCAAGTAACAGGGGTAGGCACCGGGGAGCTGTTTTTT. It codes for CASSQVTGVGTGELFF.

With respect to this clone: Other DNA variants within this sample encode the same CDR3. The V call is TRBV29-1, the J call TRBJ1-1; D might be TRBD1 (6 bases). Looked up from germline, CDR1 is SQVTM and CDR2 is ANQGSEA. Between the trimmed V and J ends, which lost 7 bases and 2 bases, there was a span of 14 bases. This CDR3 has 13 residues. The CDR3 is CSGKTGLNTEAFF. CDR3 nucleotide sequence: TGCAGCGGAAAAACAGGGTTAAACACTGAAGCTTTCTTT.

This chain connects TRBV6-1 to TRBJ1-5, with TRBD1 matching over 7 bases. CDR3 length equals 13 residues. Germline CDR1 and CDR2: MNHNS and SASEGT. V was pared by 3 bases and J by 6 bases, with 2 bases of the junction left unmatched. This CDR3 reads CASSDRGTQPQHF. The CDR3 DNA is TGTGCCAGCAGTGACAGGGGGACTCAGCCCCAGCATTTT.

This chain connects TRBV3-1 (or the pseudogene TRBV3-2) to TRBJ2-7, with 13 bases aligning to TRBD2. The CDR3 spans 20 residues. After removal of 0 bases from V and 0 bases from J, the junction contained 11 bases not matched to a gene. The germline gives CDR1 LGHDT, CDR2 YNNKEL (reference sequence). CDR3: CASSQDDTSGRVLSSYEQYF. DNA of the CDR3: TGTGCCAGCAGCCAAGATGATACTAGCGGGAGGGTCCTCAGCTCCTACGAGCAGTACTTC.

CDR3 amino acids: CASRSGAAYWEKLFF. The CDR3 DNA follows: TGTGCCAGCAGAAGTGGGGCAGCATATTGGGAAAAACTGTTTTTT. The J gene is TRBJ1-4, the V gene TRBV6-5; possible D gene TRBD1, 5 bases. The germline V and J ends were trimmed by 6 bases and 8 bases, with 19 bases remaining between them. CDR1 is MNHEY and CDR2 is SVGAGI in the germline V gene. The CDR3 contains 15 residues.